This T cell receptor (beta chain) was identified during a study of T-cell memory formation after mild COVID-19. Study summary: In these data, TCR clusters were largely donor specific.

This CDR3 spans 14 amino acids. Losses at the gene ends were 5 bases for V and 3 bases for J; bases not matched to a gene: 6. Germline V gene sequence: CDR1 SGHAT, CDR2 FQNNGV. 5'RACE with constant-segment primers built TCRalpha and TCRbeta cDNA libraries with UMIs. One entry per CDR3 protein results from TCRdb running MiXCR on the 5' RACE reads. Among 350,000 to 400,000 distinct CDR3 sequences listed, roughly 20% were seen once. The TCR sequence derives from an adult woman who had mild COVID-19 (a few samples of this study predate the infection). Cell type and time point are not known. The gene calls are TRBV11-2 and TRBJ2-7, with 8 nucleotides matching TRBD2. Input material: PBMCs or a T cell subset sorted from them (not recorded which). The CDR3 nucleotides are TGTGCCAGCAGCCGGAGCGGGAGCGGCTACGAGCAGTACTTC. Its protein product is CASSRSGSGYEQYF.